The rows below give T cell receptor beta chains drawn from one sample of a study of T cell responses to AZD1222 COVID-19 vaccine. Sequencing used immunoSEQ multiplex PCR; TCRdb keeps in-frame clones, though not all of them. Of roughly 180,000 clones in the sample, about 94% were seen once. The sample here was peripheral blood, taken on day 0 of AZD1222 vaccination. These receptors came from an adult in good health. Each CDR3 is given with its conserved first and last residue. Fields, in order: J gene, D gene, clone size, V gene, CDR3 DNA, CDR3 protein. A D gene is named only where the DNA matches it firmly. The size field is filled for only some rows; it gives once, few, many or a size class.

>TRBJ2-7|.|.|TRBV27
TGTGCCAGCAAGGGTTATTACGAGCAGTACTTC
CASKGYYEQYF
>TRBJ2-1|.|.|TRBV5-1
TGCGCCAGCAGAATAGCGGAGAGCTCCTACAATGAGCAGTTCTTC
CASRIAESSYNEQFF
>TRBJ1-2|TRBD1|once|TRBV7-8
TGTGCCAGCAGCTTGGGACAGTCCTATGGCTACACCTTC
CASSLGQSYGYTF
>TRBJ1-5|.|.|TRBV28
TGTGCCAGCAGTCCCGACACGTCCCTTTATAGCAATCAGCCCCAGCATTTT
CASSPDTSLYSNQPQHF
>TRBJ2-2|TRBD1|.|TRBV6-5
TGTGCCAGCAGAGCCGGGACAGGTATTTCCGGGGAGCTGTTTTTT
CASRAGTGISGELFF
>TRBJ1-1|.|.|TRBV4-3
TGCGCCAGCAGCCAAGATGGAAGGGCAACTGAAGCTTTCTTT
CASSQDGRATEAFF
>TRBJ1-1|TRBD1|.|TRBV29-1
TGCAGCGTGGCCCTCCGACAGGGCCATGAAGCTTTCTTT
CSVALRQGHEAFF
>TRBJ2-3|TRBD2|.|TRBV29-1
TGCAGCGCACTTACTAGGGCGGGGGAAGGCACAGATACGCAGTATTTT
CSALTRAGEGTDTQYF
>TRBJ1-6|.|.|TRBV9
TGTGCCAGCAGTCTCACAGGGTTTAATTCACCCCTCCACTTT
CASSLTGFNSPLHF
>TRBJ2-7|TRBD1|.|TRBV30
TGTGCCTGGAGTGTGTCACCCCGGGACAGGCAATTCGAGCAGTACTTC
CAWSVSPRDRQFEQYF
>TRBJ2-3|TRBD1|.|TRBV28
TGTGCCAGCAGTCCATGGGACAGGGGGGCCATCACAGATACGCAGTATTTT
CASSPWDRGAITDTQYF
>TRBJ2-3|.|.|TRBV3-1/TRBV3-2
TGTGCCAGCAGCCAAGGCCGTAGCACAGATACGCAGTATTTT
CASSQGRSTDTQYF
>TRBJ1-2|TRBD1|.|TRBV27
TGTGCCAGCAGTTTATCTCCAGGGGGCATATGGGGCTATGGCTACACCTTC
CASSLSPGGIWGYGYTF
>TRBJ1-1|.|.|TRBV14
TGTGCCAGCAGCGAGAACACTGAAGCTTTCTTT
CASSENTEAFF
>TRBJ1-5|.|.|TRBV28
TGTGCCACAACGCCGAGTGTTAATAGCAATCAGCCCCAGCATTTT
CATTPSVNSNQPQHF
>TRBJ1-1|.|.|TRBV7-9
TGTGCCAGCAGCTTGACAGGAGTGAACACTGAAGCTTTCTTT
CASSLTGVNTEAFF
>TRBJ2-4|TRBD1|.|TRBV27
TGTGCCAGCAGTGGGGGACAGCTAAACATTCAGTACTTC
CASSGGQLNIQYF
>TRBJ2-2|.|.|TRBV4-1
TGCGCCAGCAGCCAAGGCCTAGACACCGGGGAGCTGTTTTTT
CASSQGLDTGELFF
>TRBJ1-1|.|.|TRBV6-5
TGTGCCAGCAGCCCCACTCATCTACAGAGCACTGAAGCTTTCTTT
CASSPTHLQSTEAFF
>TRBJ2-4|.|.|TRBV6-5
TGTGCCAGCAGGAGTATGTTAGCCAAAAACATTCAGTACTTC
CASRSMLAKNIQYF
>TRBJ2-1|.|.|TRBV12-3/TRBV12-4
TGTGCCAGCAGTAACGCGGGTAATGAGCAGTTCTTC
CASSNAGNEQFF
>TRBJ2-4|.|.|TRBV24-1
TGTGCCACCAGTGATTTCGGGGACATTCAGTACTTC
CATSDFGDIQYF
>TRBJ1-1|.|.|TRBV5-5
TGTGCCAGCAGCCCTGGGCCGGTGAACACTGAAGCTTTCTTT
CASSPGPVNTEAFF
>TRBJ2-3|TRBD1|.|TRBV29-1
TGCAGCGTTGAGACAGGGTCGACAGATACGCAGTATTTT
CSVETGSTDTQYF
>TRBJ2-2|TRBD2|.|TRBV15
TGTGCCACCAGCAAGGGACTAGCGGATACCGGGGAGCTGTTTTTT
CATSKGLADTGELFF
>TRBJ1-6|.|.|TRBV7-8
TGTGCCAGCAGCTTAAGAAATCCGGGGGGCATAGGGCCACCCCTCCACTTT
CASSLRNPGGIGPPLHF
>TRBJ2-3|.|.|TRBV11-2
TGTGCCAGCAGCCCTGGGACCCAGGCAAGGACGCAGTATTTT
CASSPGTQARTQYF
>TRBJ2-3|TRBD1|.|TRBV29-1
TGCAGCGCCACCAGACAGGGTCGAACAGATACGCAGTATTTT
CSATRQGRTDTQYF
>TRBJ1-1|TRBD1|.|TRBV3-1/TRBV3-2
TGTGCCAGCAGCCAAGTATTGACAGGGGAGAACACTGAAGCTTTCTTT
CASSQVLTGENTEAFF
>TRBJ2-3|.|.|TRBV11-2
TGTGCCAGCAGTCTAACCGGGGACACAGATACGCAGTATTTT
CASSLTGDTDTQYF
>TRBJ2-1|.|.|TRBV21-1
TGTGCCAGCAGCCCACCTCCGTGCAATGAGCAGTTCTTC
CASSPPPCNEQFF
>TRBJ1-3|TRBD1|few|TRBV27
TGTGCCAGCAGTTTAAGGACAGGGGTTGGAAACACCATATATTTT
CASSLRTGVGNTIYF